The clone carrying this TCR beta chain was seen a few times. The data derive from a study of technical replicates of blood from a handful of donors. TCRdb's copy holds only in-frame clones and misses some; the assay was immunoSEQ multiplex PCR. The table includes 55,000 to 75,000 clones, approximately 83% detected once. Material: PBMCs. This TCR was recovered from a human donor in good health. Some clones in this sample may be carry-over from other donors' samples.

This CDR3 is CASSSGNSPLHF. The CDR3, as DNA: TGTGCCAGCAGCTCGGGGAATTCACCCCTCCACTTT. The chain employs TRBV11-2 and TRBJ1-6; D remains ambiguous. Looked up from germline, CDR1 is SGHAT and CDR2 is FQNNGV. Trimming stripped 4 bases from V and 7 bases from J, with 5 bases between. This CDR3 is 12 amino acids long.